The T cell receptor beta chain under discussion was sequenced for a study of blood T cell repertoires in COVID-19. Overall study: The cDNA or gDNA used as material had been derived from T cells, B-cell-depleted T cells, or PBMCs.

Across about two dozen US areas, participants ranged in age from roughly 18 to 95 years. For recovered donors of Cohort 3, there were two negative PCRs, clearance, or symptom resolution. Only in-frame clones appear in the TCRdb table, and some are missing; sequencing was by immunoSEQ multiplex PCR. Of some 350,000 clones listed, 85% to 90% are singletons. The sequence derives from a man younger than 35 who had recovered from COVID-19. Input material: PBMCs or T cells enriched from blood (not recorded which).

The CDR3 spells CASSFQGVAGNTIYF. The CDR3 DNA follows: TGTGCCAGCAGTTTCCAGGGGGTAGCTGGAAACACCATATATTTT. The rearrangement uses TRBV6-6 and TRBJ1-3; 7 bases match TRBD1. Trimming removed 4 bases from V and 2 bases from J; junction bases left unmatched: 5. CDR3 length: 15 amino acids. The V gene's germline CDR1 is MNHNY and CDR2 SVGAGI (reference sequence).